The present T cell receptor (beta chain) was sequenced within a study of human T cells and chemical hapten exposure. One entry per CDR3 protein results from TCRdb running MiXCR on the RACE reads. The sample yields 300,000 to 450,000 distinct CDR3 sequences, about 5.4% seen once. The time point: pre-sensitization, week 0. Noted treatment: therapeutic diphenylcyclopropenone sensitization with weekly scalp DPC. This clonotype was observed at least ten times. Antigen unknown. General observations from the study: Once DPC sensitization occurred, TCRs above 1 in 1000 frequency showed no change.

This TCR derives from a woman aged 18-29 years with alopecia areata. Some clones in this sample may be carry-over from other donors' samples. This sample comprised whole blood, obtained in connection with sensitization to the hapten diphenylcyclopropenone (DPC).

CDR3 in amino acids: CASRTSGADTQYF. In nucleotides, the CDR3 is TGTGCCAGCAGGACTAGCGGGGCAGATACGCAGTATTTT. The chain carries TRBV7-2 and TRBJ2-3; 11 nucleotides line up with TRBD2. There are 13 residues in the CDR3. Germline values: CDR1 SGHTA, CDR2 FQGNSA. V lost 6 bases and J lost 4; bases outside the gene matches: 0.